A single sample is the source of the 2 T cell receptor beta chains below, sequenced in a study of immune reconstitution after stem cell transplant in scleroderma. TCRdb itself ran the RT-PCR reads through MiXCR, one entry per CDR3 protein. The sample has about 5,600 distinct CDR3 sequences, 6.5% to 10% seen once. Sampling was performed before or after autologous hematopoietic stem cell transplantation (not recorded which). All receptors derive from a male donor with systemic sclerosis.

V gene TRBV4-3 combines with J gene TRBJ2-7; 11 positions match TRBD2. V shed 0 bases and J 1 base; nucleotides not matched to a gene: 14. The CDR3 covers 20 residues. The germline V gene has CDR1 LGHNA and CDR2 YSLEER. The CDR3 reads CASSQDPPSGGFRASYEQYF. CDR3 nucleotide sequence: TGCGCCAGCAGCCAAGATCCGCCTAGCGGGGGGTTCCGTGCATCCTACGAGCAGTACTTC.

CDR3 sequence reads: CASSQDREQGETQYF. The CDR3 DNA sequence: TGCGCCAGCAGCCAAGATAGGGAACAGGGAGAGACCCAGTACTTC. V gene TRBV4-3 combines with J gene TRBJ2-5, with a tentative D call TRBD1 (6 bases). Germline lookup yields CDR1 LGHNA and CDR2 YSLEER. V was pared by 0 bases and J by 4 bases, with 12 bases between. The CDR3 is 15 amino acids.